Below, one TCR beta chain is given with its context. Its antigen is currently unknown. This record belongs to a study of T cells expressing NK-cell markers. TCRdb reprocessed the 5' RACE reads and stores each CDR3 protein as one record, lacking DNA. The listing contains about 140,000 distinct CDR3 sequences. Notes on the study in general: The study found dominant NKG2C+ clonotypes at roughly 1.0-7.0% of CD8+ T cells in about six donors.

The length of the CDR3 is 13 residues. In germline, CDR1 is MNHNY, CDR2 SVGAGI (reference sequence). This sequence originates from a man between 18 and 35 years old in good health. The sample was blood T cells: a sorted CD56 or NKG2C T cell subset, CD4+ or CD8+ T cells, or bulk PBMC T cells (not recorded which). The chain combines TRBV6-6 with TRBJ2-5; TCRdb's D gene call, TRBD2, goes unchecked for lack of DNA. CDR3 sequence reads: CASSYGLAETQYF.